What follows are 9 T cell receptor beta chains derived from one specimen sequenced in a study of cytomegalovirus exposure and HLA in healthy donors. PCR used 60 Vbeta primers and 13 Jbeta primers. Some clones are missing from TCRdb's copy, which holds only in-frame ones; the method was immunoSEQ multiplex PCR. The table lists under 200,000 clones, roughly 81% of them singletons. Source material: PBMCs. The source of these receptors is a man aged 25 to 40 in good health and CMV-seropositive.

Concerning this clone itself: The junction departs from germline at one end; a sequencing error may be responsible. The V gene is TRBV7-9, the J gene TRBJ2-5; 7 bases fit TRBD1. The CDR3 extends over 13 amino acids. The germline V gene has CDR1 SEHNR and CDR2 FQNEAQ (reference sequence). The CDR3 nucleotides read TGTTCCAGCAGAAGTGACAGGGCAGAGACCCAGTACTTC. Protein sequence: CSSRSDRAETQYF.

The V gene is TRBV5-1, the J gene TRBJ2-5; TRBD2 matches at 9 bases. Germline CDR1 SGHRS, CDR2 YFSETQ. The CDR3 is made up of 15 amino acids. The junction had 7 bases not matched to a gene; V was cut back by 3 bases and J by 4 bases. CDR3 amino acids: CASSSQGGGGETQYF. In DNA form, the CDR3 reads TGCGCCAGCAGCTCCCAAGGCGGGGGGGGAGAGACCCAGTACTTC.

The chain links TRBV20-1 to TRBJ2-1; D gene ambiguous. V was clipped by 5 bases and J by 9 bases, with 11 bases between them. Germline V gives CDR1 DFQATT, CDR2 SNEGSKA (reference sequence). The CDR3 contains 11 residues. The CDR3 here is CSALRGLEQFF. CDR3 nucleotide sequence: TGCAGTGCTCTTCGAGGTCTTGAGCAGTTCTTC.

CDR3 DNA sequence: TGTGCCAGCTCACCACCAGGAGCCTACGAGCAGTACGTC. Translating gives CASSPPGAYEQYV. The V gene is TRBV18, the J gene TRBJ2-7; no firm D call. Trimming removed 0 bases at V and 2 bases at J, with 5 bases between. In germline, CDR1 is KGHSH, CDR2 LQKENI. CDR3 length: 13 amino acids.

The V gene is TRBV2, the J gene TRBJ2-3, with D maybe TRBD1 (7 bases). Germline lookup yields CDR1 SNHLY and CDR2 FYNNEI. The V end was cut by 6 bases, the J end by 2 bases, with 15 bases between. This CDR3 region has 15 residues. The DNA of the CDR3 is TGTGCCAGCAGCGCAGGACAGGACTACACAGATACGCAGTATTTT. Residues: CASSAGQDYTDTQYF.

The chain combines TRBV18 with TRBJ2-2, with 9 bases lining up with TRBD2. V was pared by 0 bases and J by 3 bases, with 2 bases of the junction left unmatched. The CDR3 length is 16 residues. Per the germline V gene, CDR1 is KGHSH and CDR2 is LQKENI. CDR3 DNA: TGTGCCAGCTCACCACCCCGCGGGGGGGACACCGGGGAGCTGTTTTTT. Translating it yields CASSPPRGGDTGELFF.

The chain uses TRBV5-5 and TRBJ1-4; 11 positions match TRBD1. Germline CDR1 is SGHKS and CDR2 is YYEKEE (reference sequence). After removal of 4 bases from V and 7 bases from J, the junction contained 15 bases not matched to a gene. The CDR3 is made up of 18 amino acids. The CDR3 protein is CASSHPSGQGVNGEKLFF. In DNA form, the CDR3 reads TGTGCCAGCAGCCATCCGTCGGGACAGGGGGTCAACGGTGAAAAACTGTTTTTT.

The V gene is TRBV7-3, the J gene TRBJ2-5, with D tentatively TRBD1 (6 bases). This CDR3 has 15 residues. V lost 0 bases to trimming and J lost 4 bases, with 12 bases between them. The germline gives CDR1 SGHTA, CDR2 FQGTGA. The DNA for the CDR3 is TGTGCCAGCAGCTTAACAGGGGGAAGTGGAGAGACCCAGTACTTC. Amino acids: CASSLTGGSGETQYF.

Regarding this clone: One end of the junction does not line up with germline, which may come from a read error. The CDR3 DNA reads as TGTGCCAGGGGGCGGGGGAAGCGGCGGGAGGGCCTGATCTTC. Translation: CARGRGKRREGLIF. The chain uses TRBV2 and TRBJ2-1, with 9 positions matching TRBD2. The CDR3 loop spans 14 amino acids. Germline V gene lookup returns CDR1 SNHLY and CDR2 FYNNEI.